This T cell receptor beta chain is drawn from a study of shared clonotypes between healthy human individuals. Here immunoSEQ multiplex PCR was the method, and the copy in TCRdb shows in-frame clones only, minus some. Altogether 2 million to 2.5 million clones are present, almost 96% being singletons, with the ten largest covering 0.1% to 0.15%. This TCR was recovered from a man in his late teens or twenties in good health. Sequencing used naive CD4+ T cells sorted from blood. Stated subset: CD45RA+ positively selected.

The CDR3 DNA follows: TGTGCCAGCTCACTCTCGGTGGTAGCGGGACTCACAGATACGCAGTATTTT. Amino acids: CASSLSVVAGLTDTQYF. The chain carries TRBV18 and TRBJ2-3; 8 positions match TRBD2. V lost 4 bases, J lost 2 bases, and 11 bases stayed unmatched. The CDR3 runs to 17 residues. The germline V gene has CDR1 KGHSH and CDR2 LQKENI.